This T cell receptor (beta chain) was recovered during a study of blood T cell repertoires in COVID-19. At the level of the study: The United States, Italy and Spain provided the acute and convalescent COVID-19 samples. PBMCs, B-cell-depleted T cells, or T cells provided the cDNA or gDNA that made up the material.

V was trimmed by 0 bases and J by 11 bases, leaving 10 bases between them. Germline-derived CDR1 and CDR2 are MNHEY and SVGAGI. The CDR3 is 12 amino acids. Original analysis: Estimated nucleated cell counts came from reference gene primer amplification. Method: immunoSEQ multiplex PCR; TCRdb's copy keeps in-frame clones and lacks some. V, J and clone size reflect that table, while D and trimming were determined from the DNA. The sample comprises roughly 250,000 clones, about 91% of which are singletons, and just over 2.5% rests with the top ten. In assigning cohorts, the study relied on participant-reported clinical history.

Sequencing used PBMCs or T cells enriched from blood (not recorded which). This receptor was taken from a woman in her twenties or thirties with acute COVID-19. The gene calls are TRBV6-5 and TRBJ1-1; maybe TRBD1 (5 bases). CDR3 protein: CASSYSAGKAFF. The CDR3 DNA is TGTGCCAGCAGTTACTCGGCAGGGAAGGCTTTCTTT.